A selection of T cell receptor beta chains follows, all from one sample in a study of a mutant IDH1 vaccine in newly diagnosed glioma. This table comes from immunoSEQ multiplex PCR, and its TCRdb copy is limited to in-frame clones, with some not included. The data contain tens of thousands of clones, 75% to 90% of them seen just once; the ten biggest clones take up 5% to 6.5%. For these TCRs, the target antigens are not known. The source material was PBMCs, sampled from a glioma patient whose treatment included an IDH1 peptide vaccine. Receptors were obtained from a man between 45 and 60 years old with glioma. Both conserved end residues are part of each CDR3. The listing skips clone size in some rows; elsewhere it reads once, few, many or a size class.

TRBV2 . CASSVTGTEYYEQYF
TRBV6-5 . CASSRDRVYEQYF
TRBV27 few CASRDSSKALHF
TRBV6-6 once CASSSLRGPSYEQYF
TRBV30 few CAWNPGLADNTGELFF
TRBV11-3 . CASSLRTDTQYF
TRBV19 . CASSYRRSTVLTNEKLFF
TRBV27 once CASRGSSTDTQYF
TRBV5-4 . CASSHGNIQYF
TRBV5-6 . CASMSLHWAGTEAFF
TRBV15 few CATSPNADQPQHF
TRBV19 . CASKGRGFAGELFF
TRBV19 . CASDPGQGATEAFF
TRBV5-1 . CASSLATGGNTIYF
TRBV7-2 few CASSLQGGGWSNQPQHF
TRBV19 . CASSPPGRSGYTF
TRBV25-1 . CATGSPGTQKEAFF
TRBV10-3 . CAISESPSGQPQHF
TRBV5-6 . CASRINGRGETQYF
TRBV4-1 . CASSPTGTQGTGELFF
TRBV5-1 . CASSLSGRGQETQYF
TRBV6-5 once CATATGTTSTDTQYF
TRBV20-1 few CSARLDEQFF
TRBV27 . CASGPTGQGGFNQPQHF
TRBV14 . CASSGTGFYGYTF
TRBV7-9 . CASQDLNGETQYF
TRBV5-8 . CASSLLTGTAVDF
TRBV14 . CASSQPGQGAPGANVLTF
TRBV5-1 . CASRENANTGELFF
TRBV10-3 few CAISELIPGQGREKLFF
TRBV7-2 . CASSLSPFRSKRGRTEAFF
TRBV4-1 . CASSQGTATEAGDEKLFF
TRBV5-1 . CASSDGMGRGLGYTF
TRBV7-7 . CASSLEGYRGDNEQFF
TRBV2 . CASRSGTGGQPQHF
TRBV4-1 . CASSQGLVSFGYNEQFF